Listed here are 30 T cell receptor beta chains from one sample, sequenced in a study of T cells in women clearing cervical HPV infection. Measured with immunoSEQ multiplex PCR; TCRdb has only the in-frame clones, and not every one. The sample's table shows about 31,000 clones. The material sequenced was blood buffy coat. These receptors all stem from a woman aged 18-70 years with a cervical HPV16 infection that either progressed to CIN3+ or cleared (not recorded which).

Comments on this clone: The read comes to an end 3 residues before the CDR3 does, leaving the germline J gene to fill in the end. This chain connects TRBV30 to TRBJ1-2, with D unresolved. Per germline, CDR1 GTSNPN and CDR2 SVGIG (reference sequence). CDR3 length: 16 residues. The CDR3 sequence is CAWSSHLSGHTDTYTF. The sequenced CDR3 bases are TGTGCCTGGAGCTCTCACCTCAGCGGGCACACAGATACC. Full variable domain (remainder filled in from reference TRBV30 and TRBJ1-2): SQTIHQWPATLVQPVGSPLSLECTVEGTSNPNLYWYRQAAGRGLQLLFYSVGIGQISSEVPQNLSASRPQDRQFILSSKKLLLSDSGFYLCAWSSHLSGHTDTYTFGSGTRLTVV.

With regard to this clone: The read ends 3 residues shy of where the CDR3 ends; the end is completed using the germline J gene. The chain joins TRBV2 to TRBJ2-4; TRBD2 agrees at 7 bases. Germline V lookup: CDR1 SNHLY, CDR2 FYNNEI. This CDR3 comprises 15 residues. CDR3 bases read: TGTGCCAGCAAGCTAGGGGAGGGAAGCAATCAGCCT. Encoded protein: CASKLGEGSNQP. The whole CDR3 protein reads CASKLGEGSNQPQYF.

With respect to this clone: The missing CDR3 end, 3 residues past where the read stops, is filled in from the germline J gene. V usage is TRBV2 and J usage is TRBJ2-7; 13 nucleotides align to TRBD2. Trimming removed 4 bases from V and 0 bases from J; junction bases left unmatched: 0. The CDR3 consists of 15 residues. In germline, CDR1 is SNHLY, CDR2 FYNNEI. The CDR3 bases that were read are TGTGCCAGCAGTGGGACTAGCGGGAGCTCCTACGAG. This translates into CASSGTSGSSYE. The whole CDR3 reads CASSGTSGSSYEQYF.

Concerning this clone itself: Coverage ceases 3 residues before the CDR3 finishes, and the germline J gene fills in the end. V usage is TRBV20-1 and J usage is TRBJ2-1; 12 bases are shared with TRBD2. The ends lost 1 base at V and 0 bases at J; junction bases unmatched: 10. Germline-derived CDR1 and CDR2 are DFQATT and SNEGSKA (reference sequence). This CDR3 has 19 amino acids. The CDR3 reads CSARVLASGRGSSYNEQFF. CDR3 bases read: TGCAGTGCTAGAGTCTTGGCTAGCGGGAGGGGGAGCTCCTACAATGAG.

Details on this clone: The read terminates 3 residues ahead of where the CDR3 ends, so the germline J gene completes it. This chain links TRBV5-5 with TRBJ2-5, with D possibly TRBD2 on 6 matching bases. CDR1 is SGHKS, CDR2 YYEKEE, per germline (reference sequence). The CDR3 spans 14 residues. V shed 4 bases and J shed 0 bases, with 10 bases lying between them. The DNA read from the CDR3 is TGTGCCAGCAGCCGTGGGGACTACCAAGAGACC. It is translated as CASSRGDYQET. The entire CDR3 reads CASSRGDYQETQYF.

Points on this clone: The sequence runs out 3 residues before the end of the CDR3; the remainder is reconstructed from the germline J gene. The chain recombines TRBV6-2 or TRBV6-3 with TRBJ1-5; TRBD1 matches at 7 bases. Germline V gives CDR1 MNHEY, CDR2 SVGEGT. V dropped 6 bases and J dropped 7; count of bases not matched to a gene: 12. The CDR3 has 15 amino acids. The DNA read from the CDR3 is TGTGCCAGCAGCCCAAACAGGGGTGCTTGGCAGCCC. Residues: CASSPNRGAWQP. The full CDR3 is CASSPNRGAWQPQHF.

The chain's CDR3 is CASSYSGSGAQETQYF. The sequenced CDR3 bases are TGTGCCAGCAGTTACTCGGGTAGCGGGGCGCAAGAGACG. The rearrangement joins TRBV6-2 or TRBV6-3 to TRBJ2-3, with 8 bases aligning to TRBD2. The read terminates 3 residues before the CDR3 end, so the remaining end is supplied by the germline J gene. This CDR3 spans 16 amino acids. Germline values: CDR1 MNHEY, CDR2 SVGEGT.

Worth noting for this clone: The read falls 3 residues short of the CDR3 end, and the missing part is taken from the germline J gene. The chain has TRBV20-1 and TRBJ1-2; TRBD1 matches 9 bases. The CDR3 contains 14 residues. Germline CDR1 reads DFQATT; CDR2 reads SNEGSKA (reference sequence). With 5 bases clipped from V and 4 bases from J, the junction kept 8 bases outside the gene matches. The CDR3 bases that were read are TGCAGTGCTTCCGCCGACAGGGGGACCTATGGC. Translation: CSASADRGTYG. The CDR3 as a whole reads CSASADRGTYGYTF.

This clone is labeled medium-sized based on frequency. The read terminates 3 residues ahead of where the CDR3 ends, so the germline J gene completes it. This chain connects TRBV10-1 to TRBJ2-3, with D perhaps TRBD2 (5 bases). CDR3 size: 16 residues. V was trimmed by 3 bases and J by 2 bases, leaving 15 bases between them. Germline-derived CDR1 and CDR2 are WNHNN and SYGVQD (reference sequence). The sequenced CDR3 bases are TGCGCCAGCAGTGACGACGCGGTCGGGGTCACAGATACG. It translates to CASSDDAVGVTDT. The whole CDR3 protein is CASSDDAVGVTDTQYF.

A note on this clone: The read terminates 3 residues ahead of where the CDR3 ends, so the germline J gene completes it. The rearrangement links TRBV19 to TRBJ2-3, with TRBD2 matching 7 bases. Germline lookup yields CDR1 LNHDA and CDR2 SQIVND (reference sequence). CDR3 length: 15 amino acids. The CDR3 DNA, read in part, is TGTGCCAGTAGTACAAGACTAGCTAGTCAAGAGACG. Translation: CASSTRLASQET. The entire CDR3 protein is CASSTRLASQETQYF. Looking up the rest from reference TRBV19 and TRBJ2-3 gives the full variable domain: DGGITQSPKYLFRKEGQNVTLSCEQNLNHDAMYWYRQDPGQGLRLIYYSQIVNDFQKGDIAEGYSVSREKKESFPLTVTSAQKNPTAFYLCASSTRLASQETQYFGPGTRLTVL.

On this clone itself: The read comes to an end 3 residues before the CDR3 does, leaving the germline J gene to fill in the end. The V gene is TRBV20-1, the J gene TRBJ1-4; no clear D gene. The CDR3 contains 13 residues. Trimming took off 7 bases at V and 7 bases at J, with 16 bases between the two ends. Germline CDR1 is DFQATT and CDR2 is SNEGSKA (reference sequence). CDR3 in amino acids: CSVPTQMGEKLFF. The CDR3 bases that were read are TGCAGTGTACCGACTCAAATGGGTGAAAAA.

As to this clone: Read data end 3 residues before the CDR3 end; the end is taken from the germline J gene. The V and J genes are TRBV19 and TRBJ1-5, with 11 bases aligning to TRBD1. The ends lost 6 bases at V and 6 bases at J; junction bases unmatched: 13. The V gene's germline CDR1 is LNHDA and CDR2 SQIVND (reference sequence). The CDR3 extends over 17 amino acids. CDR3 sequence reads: CASSLRLGQGAAQPQHF. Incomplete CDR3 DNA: TGTGCCAGTAGCCTAAGATTAGGACAGGGGGCCGCTCAGCCC.

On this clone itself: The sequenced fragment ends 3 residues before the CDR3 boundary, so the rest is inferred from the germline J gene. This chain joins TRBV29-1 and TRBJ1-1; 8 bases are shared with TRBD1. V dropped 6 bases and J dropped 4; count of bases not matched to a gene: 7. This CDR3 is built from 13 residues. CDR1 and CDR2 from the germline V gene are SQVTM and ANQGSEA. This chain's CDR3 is CSVRTGRATEAFF. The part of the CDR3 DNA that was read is TGCAGCGTCCGGACAGGGCGGGCCACTGAA.

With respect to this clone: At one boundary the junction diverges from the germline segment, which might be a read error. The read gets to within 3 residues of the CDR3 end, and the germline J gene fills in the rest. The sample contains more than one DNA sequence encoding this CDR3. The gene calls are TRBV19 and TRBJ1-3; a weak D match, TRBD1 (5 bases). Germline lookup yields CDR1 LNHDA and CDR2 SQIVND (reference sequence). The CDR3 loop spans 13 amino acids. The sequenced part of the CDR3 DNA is TGTGCCAAAAGGGGCGAGTCTGGAAACACG. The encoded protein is CAKRGESGNT. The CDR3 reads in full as CAKRGESGNTIYF.

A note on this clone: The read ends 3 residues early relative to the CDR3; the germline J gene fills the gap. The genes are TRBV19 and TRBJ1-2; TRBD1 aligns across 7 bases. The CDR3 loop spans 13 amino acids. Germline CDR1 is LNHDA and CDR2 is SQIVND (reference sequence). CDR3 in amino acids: CASSGTAASDYTF. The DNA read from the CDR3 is TGTGCCAGCTCCGGGACAGCGGCATCCGAC. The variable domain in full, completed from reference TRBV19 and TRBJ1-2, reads DGGITQSPKYLFRKEGQNVTLSCEQNLNHDAMYWYRQDPGQGLRLIYYSQIVNDFQKGDIAEGYSVSREKKESFPLTVTSAQKNPTAFYLCASSGTAASDYTFGSGTRLTVV.

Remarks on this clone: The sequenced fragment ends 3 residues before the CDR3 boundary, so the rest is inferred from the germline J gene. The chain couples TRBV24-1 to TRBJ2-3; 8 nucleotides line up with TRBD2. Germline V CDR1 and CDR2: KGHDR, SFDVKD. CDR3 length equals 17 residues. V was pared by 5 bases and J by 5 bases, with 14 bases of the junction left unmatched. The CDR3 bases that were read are TGTGCCACCAGTGGAGCCATAGCGGGATTGGTTCAAGATACG. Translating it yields CATSGAIAGLVQDT. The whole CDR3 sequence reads CATSGAIAGLVQDTQYF.

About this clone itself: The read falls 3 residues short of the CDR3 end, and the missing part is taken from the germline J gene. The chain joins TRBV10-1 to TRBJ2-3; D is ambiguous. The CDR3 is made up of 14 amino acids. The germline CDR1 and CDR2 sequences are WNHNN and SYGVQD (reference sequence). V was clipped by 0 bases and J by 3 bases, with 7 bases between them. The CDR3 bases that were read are TGCGCCAGCAGTGAGTCGTTGCGGACAGATACG. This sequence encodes CASSESLRTDT. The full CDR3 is CASSESLRTDTQYF.

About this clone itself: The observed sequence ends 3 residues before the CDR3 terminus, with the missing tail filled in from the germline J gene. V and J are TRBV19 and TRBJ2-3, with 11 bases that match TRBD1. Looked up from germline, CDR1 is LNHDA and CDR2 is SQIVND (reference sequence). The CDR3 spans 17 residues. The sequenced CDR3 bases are TGTGCCAGTAGCCTAAGATTAGGACAGGGGGCCGCTCAGCCG. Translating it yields CASSLRLGQGAAQP. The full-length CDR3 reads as CASSLRLGQGAAQPQYF.

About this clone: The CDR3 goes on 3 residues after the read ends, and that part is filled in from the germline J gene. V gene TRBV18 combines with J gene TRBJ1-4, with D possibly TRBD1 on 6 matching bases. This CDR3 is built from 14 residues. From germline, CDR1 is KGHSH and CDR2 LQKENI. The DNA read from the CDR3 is TGTGCCAGCTCACCTTTGGGGGCTTATTCACCA. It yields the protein CASSPLGAYSP. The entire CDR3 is CASSPLGAYSPLFF. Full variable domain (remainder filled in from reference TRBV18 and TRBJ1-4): NAGVMQNPRHLVRRRGQEARLRCSPMKGHSHVYWYRQLPEEGLKFMVYLQKENIIDESGMPKERFSAEFPKEGPSILRIQQVVRGDSAAYFCASSPLGAYSPLFFGSGTQLSVL.

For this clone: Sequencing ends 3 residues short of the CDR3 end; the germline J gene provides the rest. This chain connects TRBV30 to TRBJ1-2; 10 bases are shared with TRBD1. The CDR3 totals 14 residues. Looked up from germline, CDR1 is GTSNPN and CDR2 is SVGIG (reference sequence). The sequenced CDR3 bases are TGTGCCTGGAGTTTGGACAGGGGGTTCTTCGGC. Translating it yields CAWSLDRGFFG. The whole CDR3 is CAWSLDRGFFGYTF.

The CDR3 DNA, read in part, is TGTGCCAGCAGACCTGGACAGCATGAA. Translation: CASRPGQHE. The whole CDR3 sequence is CASRPGQHEAFF. The chain employs TRBV7-2 and TRBJ1-1; a possible D gene is TRBD1 (6 bases). The read gets to within 3 residues of the CDR3 end, and the germline J gene fills in the rest. Germline V gene lookup returns CDR1 SGHTA and CDR2 FQGNSA. V lost 6 bases and J lost 7, with 12 bases in between. The CDR3 extends over 12 amino acids.

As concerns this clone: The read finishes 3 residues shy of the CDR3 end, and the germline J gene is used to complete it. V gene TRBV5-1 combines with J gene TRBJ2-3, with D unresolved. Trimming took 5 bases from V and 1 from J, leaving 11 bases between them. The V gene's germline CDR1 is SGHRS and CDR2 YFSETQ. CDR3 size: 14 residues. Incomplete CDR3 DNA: TGCGCCAGCAGTCGAACTCTCGGCACAGATACG. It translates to CASSRTLGTDT. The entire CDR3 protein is CASSRTLGTDTQYF. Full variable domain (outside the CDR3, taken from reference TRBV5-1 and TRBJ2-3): KAGVTQTPRYLIKTRGQQVTLSCSPISGHRSVSWYQQTPGQGLQFLFEYFSETQRNKGNFPGRFSGRQFSNSRSEMNVSTLELGDSALYLCASSRTLGTDTQYFGPGTRLTVL.

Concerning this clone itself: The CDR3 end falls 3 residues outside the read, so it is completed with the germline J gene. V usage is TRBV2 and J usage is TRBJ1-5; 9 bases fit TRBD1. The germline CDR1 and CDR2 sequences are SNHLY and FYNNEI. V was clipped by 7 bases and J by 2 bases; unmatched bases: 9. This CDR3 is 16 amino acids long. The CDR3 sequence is CASTLTTGGGNQPQHF. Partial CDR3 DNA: TGTGCCAGCACGCTCACGACAGGGGGGGGCAATCAGCCC.

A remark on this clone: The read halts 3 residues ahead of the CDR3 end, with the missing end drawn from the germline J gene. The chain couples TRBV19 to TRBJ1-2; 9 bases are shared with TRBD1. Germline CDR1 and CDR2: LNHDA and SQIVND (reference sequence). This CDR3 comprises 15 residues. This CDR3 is CASSIDGQGLRGYTF. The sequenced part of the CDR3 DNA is TGTGCCAGTAGTATAGACGGACAGGGGCTGAGAGGC.

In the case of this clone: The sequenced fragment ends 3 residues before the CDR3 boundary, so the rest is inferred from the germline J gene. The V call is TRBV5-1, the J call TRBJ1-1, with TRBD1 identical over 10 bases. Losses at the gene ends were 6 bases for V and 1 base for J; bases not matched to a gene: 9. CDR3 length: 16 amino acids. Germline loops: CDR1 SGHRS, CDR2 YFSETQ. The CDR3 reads CASTPDRGGQNTEAFF. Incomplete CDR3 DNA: TGCGCCAGCACCCCGGACAGGGGGGGACAGAACACTGAA.

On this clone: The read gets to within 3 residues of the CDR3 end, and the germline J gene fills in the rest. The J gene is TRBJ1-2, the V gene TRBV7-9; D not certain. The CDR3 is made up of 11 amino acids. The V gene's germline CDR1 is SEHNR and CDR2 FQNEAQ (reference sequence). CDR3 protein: CASSLDLGYTF. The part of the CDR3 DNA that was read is TGTGCCAGCAGCTTAGATCTCGGC.

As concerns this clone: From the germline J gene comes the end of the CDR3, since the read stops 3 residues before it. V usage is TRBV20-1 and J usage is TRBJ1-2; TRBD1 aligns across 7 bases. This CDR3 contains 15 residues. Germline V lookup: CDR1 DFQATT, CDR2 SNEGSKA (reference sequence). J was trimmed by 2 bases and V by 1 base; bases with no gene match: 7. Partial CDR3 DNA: TGCAGTGCTAGAGCCCCCAGGGGGAAAAACTATGGC. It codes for CSARAPRGKNYG. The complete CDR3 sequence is CSARAPRGKNYGYTF.

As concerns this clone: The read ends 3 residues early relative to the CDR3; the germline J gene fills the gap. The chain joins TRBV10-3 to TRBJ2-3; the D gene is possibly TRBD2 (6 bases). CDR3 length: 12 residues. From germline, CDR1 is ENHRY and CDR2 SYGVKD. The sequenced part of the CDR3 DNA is TGTGCCATCGGGGAGGACTCTCAGCCG. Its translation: CAIGEDSQP. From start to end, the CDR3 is CAIGEDSQPQYF.

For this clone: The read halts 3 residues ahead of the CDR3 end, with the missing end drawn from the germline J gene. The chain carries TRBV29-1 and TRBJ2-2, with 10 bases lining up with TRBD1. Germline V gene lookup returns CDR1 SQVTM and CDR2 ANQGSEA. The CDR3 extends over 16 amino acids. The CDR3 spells CSVDVGTGAGANVLFF. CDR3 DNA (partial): TGCAGCGTTGATGTAGGGACAGGGGCTGGGGCCAACGTG.

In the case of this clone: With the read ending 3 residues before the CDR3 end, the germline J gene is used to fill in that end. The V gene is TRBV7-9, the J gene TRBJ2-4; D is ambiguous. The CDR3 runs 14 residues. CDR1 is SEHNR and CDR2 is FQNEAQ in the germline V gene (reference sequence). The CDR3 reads CASSLVAERYGQYF. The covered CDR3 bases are TGTGCCAGCAGCTTAGTTGCGGAAAGATATGGT. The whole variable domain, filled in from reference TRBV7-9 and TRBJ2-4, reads DTGVSQNPRHKITKRGQNVTFRCDPISEHNRLYWYRQTLGQGPEFLTYFQNEAQLEKSRLLSDRFSAERPKGSFSTLEIQRTEQGDSAMYLCASSLVAERYGQYFGAGTRLSVL.